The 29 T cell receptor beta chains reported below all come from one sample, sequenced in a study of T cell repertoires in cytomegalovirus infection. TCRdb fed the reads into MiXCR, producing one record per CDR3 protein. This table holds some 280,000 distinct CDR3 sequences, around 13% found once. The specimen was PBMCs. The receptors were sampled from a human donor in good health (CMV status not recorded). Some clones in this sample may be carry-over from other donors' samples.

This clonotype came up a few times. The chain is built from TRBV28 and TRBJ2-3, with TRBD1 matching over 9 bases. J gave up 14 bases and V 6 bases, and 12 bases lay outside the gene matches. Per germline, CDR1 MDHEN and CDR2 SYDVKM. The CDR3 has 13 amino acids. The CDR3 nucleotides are TGTGCCAGCAGCGAACGACAGGGGGGGTCGGGGTATTTT. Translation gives CASSERQGGSGYF. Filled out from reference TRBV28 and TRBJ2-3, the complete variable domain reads DVKVTQSSRYLVKRTGEKVFLECVQDMDHENMFWYRQDPGLGLRLIYFSYDVKMKEKGDIPEGYSVSREKKERFSLILESASTNQTSMYLCASSERQGGSGYFGPGTRLTVL.

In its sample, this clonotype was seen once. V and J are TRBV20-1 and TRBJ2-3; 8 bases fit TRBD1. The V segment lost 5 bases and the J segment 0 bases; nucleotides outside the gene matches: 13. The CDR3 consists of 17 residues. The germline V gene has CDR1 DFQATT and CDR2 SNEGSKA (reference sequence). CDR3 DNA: TGCAGTGCTTCCGGACAGGGAGGAGGGCTTAGCACAGATACGCAGTATTTT. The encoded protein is CSASGQGGGLSTDTQYF.

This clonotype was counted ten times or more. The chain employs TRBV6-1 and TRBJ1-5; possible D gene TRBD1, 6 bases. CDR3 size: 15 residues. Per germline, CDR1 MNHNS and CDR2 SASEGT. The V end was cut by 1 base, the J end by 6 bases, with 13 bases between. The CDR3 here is CASSEEGGRFQPQHF. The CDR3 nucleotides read TGTGCCAGCAGTGAAGAGGGGGGCCGGTTTCAGCCCCAGCATTTT.

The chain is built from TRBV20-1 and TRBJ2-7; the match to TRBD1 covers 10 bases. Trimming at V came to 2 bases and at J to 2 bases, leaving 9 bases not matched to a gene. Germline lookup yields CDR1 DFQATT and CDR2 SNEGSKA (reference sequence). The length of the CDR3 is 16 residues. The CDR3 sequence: CSARPHGQGGPYEQYF. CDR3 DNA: TGCAGTGCTAGACCACACGGACAGGGGGGCCCCTACGAGCAGTACTTC.

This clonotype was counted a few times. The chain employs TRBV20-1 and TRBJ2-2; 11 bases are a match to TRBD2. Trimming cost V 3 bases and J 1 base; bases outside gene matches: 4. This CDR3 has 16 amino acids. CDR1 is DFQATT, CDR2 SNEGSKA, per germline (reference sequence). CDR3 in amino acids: CSARPGLAGNTGELFF. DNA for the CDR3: TGCAGTGCTAGGCCTGGACTAGCGGGGAACACCGGGGAGCTGTTTTTT.

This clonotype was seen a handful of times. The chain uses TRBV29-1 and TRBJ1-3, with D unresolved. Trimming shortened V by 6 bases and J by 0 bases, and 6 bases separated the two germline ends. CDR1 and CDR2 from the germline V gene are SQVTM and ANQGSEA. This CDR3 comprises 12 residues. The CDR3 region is CSVATSGNTIYF. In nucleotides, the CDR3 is TGCAGCGTCGCCACCTCTGGAAACACCATATATTTT. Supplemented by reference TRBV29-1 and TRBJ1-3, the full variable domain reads SAVISQKPSRDICQRGTSLTIQCQVDSQVTMMFWYRQQPGQSLTLIATANQGSEATYESGFVIDKFPISRPNLTFSTLTVSNMSPEDSSIYLCSVATSGNTIYFGEGSWLTVV.

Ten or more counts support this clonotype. The DNA of the CDR3 is TGTGCCAGCAGCTTAGATAGATCAAGCGGGCTCTACAATGAGCAGTTCTTC. It translates to CASSLDRSSGLYNEQFF. V and J are TRBV7-2 and TRBJ2-1; D may be TRBD2 (6 bases). V lost 1 base to trimming and J lost 3 bases, with 16 bases between them. The germline CDR1 and CDR2 sequences are SGHTA and FQGNSA. The CDR3 has 17 amino acids.

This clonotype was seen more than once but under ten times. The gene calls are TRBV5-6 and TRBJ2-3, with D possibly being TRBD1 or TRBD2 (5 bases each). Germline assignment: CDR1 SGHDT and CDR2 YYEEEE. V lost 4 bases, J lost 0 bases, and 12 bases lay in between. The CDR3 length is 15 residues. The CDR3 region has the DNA TGTGCCAGCAGCCGGGACGGTCATAGCACAGATACGCAGTATTTT. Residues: CASSRDGHSTDTQYF.

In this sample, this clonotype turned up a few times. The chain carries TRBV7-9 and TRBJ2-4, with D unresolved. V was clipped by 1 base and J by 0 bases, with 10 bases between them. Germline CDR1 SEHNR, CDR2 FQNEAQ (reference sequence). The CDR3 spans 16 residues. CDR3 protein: CASSLGLDLAKNIQYF. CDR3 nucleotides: TGTGCCAGCAGCTTAGGGTTGGATCTAGCCAAAAACATTCAGTACTTC. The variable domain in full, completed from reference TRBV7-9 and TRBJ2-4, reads DTGVSQNPRHKITKRGQNVTFRCDPISEHNRLYWYRQTLGQGPEFLTYFQNEAQLEKSRLLSDRFSAERPKGSFSTLEIQRTEQGDSAMYLCASSLGLDLAKNIQYFGAGTRLSVL.

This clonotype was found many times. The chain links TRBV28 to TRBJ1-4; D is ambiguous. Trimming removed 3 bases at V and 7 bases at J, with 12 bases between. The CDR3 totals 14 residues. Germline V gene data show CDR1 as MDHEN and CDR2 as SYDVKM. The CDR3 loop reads CASSLQALSEKLFF. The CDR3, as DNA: TGTGCCAGCAGTTTGCAGGCCTTGAGTGAAAAACTGTTTTTT. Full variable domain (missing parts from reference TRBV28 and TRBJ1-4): DVKVTQSSRYLVKRTGEKVFLECVQDMDHENMFWYRQDPGLGLRLIYFSYDVKMKEKGDIPEGYSVSREKKERFSLILESASTNQTSMYLCASSLQALSEKLFFGSGTQLSVL.

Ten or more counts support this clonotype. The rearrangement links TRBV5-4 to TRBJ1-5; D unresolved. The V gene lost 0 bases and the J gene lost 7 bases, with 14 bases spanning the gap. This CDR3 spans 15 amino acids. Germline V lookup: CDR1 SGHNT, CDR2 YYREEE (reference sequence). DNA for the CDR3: TGTGCCAGCAGCTTGGGAGGGAACCTACAGCAGCCCCAGCATTTT. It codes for CASSLGGNLQQPQHF.

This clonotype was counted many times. The CDR3 bases are TGTGCCAGCAGCCGACGCCGGGCAACTAATGAAAAACTGTTTTTT. It codes for CASSRRRATNEKLFF. The gene calls are TRBV7-2 and TRBJ1-4; D unclear. The CDR3 loop spans 15 amino acids. V was pared by 5 bases and J by 0 bases, with 10 bases between. The germline gives CDR1 SGHTA, CDR2 FQGNSA.

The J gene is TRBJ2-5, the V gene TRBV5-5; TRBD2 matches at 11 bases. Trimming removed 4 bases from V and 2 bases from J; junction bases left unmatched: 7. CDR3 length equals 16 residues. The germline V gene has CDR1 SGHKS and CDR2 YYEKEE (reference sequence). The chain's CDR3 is CASSHSLAGGQETQYF. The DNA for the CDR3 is TGTGCCAGCAGCCACTCCCTAGCGGGGGGACAAGAGACCCAGTACTTC.

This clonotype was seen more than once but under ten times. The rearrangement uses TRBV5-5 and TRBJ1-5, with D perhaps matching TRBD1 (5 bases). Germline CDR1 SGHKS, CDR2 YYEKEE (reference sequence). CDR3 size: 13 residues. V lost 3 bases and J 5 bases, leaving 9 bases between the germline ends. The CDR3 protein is CASSWRGDQPQHF. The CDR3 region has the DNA TGTGCCAGCAGCTGGAGGGGTGATCAGCCCCAGCATTTT.

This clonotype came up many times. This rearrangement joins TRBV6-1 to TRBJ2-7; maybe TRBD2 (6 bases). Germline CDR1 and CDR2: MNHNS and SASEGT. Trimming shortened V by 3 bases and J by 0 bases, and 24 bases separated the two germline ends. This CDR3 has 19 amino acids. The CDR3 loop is CASSEAAGTYESFSYEQYF. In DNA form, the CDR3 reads TGTGCCAGCAGTGAGGCTGCGGGGACCTACGAATCTTTCTCCTACGAGCAGTACTTC.

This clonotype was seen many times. The CDR3 protein is CASSVVSGLAGNYEQYF. The DNA for the CDR3 is TGTGCCAGCAGCGTAGTGTCGGGACTAGCGGGGAACTACGAGCAGTACTTC. The chain employs TRBV7-8 and TRBJ2-7; 13 bases agree with TRBD2. The J segment lost 3 bases and the V segment lost 5 bases, leaving 10 bases of the junction unmatched. The CDR3 spans 17 residues. Germline-derived CDR1 and CDR2 are SGHVS and FQNEAQ.

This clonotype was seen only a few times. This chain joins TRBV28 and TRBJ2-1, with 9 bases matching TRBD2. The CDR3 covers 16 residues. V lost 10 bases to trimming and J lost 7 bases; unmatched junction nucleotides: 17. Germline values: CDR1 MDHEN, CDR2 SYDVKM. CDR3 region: CATKDGPLAGRNEQFF. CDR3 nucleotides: TGTGCCACCAAGGACGGTCCGCTAGCGGGACGAAATGAGCAGTTCTTC.

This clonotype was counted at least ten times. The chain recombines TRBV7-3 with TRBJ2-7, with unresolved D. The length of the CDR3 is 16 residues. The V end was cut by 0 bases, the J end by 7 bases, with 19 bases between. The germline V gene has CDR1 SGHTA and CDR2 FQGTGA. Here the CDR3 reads CASSLTGTRVVGEQYF. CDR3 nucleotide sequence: TGTGCCAGCAGCTTAACCGGAACACGGGTTGTGGGTGAGCAGTACTTC.

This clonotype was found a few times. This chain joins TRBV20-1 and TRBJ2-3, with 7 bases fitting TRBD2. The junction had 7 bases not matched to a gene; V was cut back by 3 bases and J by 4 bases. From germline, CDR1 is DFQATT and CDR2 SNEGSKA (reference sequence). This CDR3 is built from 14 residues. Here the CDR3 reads CSASGRFDADTQYF. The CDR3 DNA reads TGCAGTGCTAGCGGGAGGTTCGATGCAGATACGCAGTATTTT.

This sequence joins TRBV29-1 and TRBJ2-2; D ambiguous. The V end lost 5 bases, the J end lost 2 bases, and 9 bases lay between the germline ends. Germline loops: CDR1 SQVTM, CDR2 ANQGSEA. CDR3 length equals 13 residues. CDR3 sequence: CSVYGPNTGELFF. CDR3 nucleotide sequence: TGCAGCGTTTACGGGCCCAACACCGGGGAGCTGTTTTTT.

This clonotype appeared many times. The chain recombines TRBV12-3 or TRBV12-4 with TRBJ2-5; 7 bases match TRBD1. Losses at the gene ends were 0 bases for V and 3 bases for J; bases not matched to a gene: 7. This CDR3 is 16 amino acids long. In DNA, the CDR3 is TGTGCCAGCAGTTTAGCCGGGATAGGGACAGAAGAGACCCAGTACTTC. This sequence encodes CASSLAGIGTEETQYF.

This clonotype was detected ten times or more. The CDR3 DNA reads as TGTGCCAGCAGCTCACGGCAGGGAGATACGCAGTATTTT. This gives the protein CASSSRQGDTQYF. The chain combines TRBV7-2 with TRBJ2-3, with D tentatively TRBD1 (5 bases). Deletions cut 4 bases from V and 5 bases from J, with 10 bases between. The CDR3 consists of 13 residues. Germline V lookup: CDR1 SGHTA, CDR2 FQGNSA.

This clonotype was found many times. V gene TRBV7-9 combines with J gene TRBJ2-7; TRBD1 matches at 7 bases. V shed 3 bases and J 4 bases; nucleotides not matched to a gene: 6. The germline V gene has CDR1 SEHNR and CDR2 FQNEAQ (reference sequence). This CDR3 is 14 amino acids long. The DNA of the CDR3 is TGTGCCAGCAGCTTTCTCGGACAGGATTACGAGCAGTACTTC. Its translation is CASSFLGQDYEQYF.

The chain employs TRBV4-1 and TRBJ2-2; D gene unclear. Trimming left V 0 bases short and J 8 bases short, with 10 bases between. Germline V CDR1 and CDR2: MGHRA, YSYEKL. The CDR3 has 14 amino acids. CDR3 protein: CASSQEENQGELFF. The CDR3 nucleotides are TGCGCCAGCAGCCAAGAGGAGAACCAAGGGGAGCTGTTTTTT.

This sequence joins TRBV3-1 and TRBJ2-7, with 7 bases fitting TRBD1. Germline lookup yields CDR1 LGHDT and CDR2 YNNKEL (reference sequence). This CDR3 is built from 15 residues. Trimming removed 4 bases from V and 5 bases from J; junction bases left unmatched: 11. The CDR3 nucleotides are TGTGCCAGCAGCCGACGACAGGGAATGAGGCACGAGCAGTACTTC. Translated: CASSRRQGMRHEQYF.

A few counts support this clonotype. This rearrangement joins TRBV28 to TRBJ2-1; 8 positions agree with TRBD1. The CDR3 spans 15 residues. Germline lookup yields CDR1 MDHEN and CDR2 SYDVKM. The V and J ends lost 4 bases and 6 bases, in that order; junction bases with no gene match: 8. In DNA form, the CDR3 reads TGTGCCAGCAGTTCATACGCAGGGGGCGTCAATGAGCAGTTCTTC. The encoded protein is CASSSYAGGVNEQFF.

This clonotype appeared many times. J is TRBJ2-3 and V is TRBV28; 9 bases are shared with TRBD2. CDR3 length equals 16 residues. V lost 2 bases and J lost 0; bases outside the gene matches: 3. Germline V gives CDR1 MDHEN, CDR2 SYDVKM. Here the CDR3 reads CASSLTSGSSTDTQYF. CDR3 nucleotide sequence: TGTGCCAGCAGTTTAACTAGCGGGTCCAGCACAGATACGCAGTATTTT.

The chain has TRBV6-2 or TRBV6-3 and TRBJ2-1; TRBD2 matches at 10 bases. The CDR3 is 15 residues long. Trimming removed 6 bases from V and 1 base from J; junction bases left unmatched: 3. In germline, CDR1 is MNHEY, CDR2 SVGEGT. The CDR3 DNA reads TGTGCCAGCAGACCTAGCGGGAGATCCTACAATGAGCAGTTCTTC. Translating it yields CASRPSGRSYNEQFF.

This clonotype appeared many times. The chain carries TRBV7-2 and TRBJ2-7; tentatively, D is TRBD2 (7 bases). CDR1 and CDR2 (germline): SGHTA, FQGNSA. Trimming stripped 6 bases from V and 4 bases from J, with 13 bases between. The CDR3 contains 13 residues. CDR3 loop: CASRQGGGYEQYF. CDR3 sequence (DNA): TGTGCCAGCAGACAAGGGGGGGGATACGAGCAGTACTTC.